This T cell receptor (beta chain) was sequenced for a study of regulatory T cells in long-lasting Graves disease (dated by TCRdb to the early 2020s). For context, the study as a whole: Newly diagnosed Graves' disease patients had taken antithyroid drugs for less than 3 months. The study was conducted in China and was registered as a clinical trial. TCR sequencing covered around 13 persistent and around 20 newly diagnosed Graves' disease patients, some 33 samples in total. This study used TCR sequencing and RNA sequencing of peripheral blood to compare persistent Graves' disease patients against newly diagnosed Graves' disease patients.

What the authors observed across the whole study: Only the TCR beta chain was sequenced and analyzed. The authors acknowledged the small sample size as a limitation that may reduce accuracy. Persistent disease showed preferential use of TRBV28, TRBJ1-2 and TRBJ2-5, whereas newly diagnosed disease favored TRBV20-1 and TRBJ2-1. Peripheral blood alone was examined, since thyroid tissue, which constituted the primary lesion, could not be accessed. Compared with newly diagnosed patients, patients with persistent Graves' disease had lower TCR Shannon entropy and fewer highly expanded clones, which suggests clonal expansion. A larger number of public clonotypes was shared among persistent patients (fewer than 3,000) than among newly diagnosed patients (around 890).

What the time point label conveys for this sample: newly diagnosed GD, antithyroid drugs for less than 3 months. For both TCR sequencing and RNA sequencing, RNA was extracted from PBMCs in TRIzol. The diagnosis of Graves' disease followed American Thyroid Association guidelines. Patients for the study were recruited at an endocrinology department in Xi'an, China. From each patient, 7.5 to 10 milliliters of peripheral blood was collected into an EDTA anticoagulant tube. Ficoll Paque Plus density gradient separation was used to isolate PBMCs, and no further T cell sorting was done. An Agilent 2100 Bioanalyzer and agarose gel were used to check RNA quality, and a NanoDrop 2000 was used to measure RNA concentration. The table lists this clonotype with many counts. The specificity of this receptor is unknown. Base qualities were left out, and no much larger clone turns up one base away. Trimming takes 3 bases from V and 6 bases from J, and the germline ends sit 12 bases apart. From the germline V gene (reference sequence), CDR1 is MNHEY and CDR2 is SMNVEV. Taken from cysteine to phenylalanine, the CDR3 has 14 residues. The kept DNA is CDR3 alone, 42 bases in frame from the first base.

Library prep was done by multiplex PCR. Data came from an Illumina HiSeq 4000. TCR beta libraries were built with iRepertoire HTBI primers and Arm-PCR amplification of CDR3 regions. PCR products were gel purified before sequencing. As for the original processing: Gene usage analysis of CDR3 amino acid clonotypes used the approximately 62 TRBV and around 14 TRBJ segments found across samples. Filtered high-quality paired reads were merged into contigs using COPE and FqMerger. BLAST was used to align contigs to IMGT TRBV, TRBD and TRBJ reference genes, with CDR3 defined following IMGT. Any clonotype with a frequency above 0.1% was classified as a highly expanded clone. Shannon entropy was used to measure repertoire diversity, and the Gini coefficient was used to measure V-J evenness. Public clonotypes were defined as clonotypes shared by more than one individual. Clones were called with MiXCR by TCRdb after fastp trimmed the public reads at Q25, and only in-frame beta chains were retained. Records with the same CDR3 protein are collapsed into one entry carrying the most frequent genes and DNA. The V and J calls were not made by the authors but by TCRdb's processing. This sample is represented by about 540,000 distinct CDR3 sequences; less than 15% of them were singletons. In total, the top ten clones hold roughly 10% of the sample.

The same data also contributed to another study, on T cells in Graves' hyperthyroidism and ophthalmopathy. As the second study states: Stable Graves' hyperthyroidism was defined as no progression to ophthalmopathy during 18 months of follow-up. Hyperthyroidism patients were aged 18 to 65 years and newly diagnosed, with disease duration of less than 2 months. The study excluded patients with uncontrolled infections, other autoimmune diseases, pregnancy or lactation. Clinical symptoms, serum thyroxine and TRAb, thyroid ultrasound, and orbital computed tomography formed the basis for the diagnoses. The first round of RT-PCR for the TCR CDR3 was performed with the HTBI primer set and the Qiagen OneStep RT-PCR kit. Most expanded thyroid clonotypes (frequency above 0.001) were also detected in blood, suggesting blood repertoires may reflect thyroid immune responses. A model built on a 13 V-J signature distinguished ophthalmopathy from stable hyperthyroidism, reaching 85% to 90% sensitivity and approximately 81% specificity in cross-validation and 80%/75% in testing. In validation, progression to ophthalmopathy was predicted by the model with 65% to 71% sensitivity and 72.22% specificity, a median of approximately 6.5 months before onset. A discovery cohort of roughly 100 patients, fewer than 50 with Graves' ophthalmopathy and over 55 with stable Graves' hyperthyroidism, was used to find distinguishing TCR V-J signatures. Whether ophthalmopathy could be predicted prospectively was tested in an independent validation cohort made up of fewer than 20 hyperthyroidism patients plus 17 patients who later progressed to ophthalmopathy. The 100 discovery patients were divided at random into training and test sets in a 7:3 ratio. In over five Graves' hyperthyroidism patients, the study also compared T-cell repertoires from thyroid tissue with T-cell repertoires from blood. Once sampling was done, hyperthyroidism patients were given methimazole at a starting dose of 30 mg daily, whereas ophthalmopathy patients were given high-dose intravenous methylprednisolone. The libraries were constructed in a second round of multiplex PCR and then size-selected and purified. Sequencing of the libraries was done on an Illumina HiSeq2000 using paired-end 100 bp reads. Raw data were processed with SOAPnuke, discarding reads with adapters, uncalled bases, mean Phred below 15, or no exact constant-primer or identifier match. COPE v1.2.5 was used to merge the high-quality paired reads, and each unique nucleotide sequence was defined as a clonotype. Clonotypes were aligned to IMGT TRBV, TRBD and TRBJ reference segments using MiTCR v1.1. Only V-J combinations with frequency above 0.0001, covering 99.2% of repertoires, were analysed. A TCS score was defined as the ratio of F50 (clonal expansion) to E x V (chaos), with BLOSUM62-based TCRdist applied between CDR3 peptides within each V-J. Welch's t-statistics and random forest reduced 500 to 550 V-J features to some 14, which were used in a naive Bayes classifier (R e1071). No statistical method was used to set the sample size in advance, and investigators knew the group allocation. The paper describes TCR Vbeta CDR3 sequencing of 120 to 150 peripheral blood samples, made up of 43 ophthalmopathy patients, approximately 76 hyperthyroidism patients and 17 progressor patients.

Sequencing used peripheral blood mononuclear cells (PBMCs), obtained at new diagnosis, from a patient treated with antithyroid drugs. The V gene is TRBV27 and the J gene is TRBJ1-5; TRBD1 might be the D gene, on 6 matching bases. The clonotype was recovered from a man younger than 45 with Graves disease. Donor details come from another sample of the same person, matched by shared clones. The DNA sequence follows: TGTGCCAGCAGTTTCAACAGGGCCACTCAGCCCCAGCATTTT. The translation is CASSFNRATQPQHF.